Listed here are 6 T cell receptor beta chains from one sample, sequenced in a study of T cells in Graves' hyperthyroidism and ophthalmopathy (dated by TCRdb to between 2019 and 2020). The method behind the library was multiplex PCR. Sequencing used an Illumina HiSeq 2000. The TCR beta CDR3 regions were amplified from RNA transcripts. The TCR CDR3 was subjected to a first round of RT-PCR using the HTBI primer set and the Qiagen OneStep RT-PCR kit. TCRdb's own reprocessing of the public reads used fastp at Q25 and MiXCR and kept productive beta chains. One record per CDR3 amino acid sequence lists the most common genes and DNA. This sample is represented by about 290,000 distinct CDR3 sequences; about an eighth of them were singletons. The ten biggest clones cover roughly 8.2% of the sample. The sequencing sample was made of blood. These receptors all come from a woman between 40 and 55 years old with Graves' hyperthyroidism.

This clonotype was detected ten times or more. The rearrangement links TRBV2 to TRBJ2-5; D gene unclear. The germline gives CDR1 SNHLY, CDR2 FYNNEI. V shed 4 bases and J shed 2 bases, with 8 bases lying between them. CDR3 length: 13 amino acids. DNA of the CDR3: TGTGCCAGCAGTGTACGACTGCAAGAGACCCAGTACTTC. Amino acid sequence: CASSVRLQETQYF.

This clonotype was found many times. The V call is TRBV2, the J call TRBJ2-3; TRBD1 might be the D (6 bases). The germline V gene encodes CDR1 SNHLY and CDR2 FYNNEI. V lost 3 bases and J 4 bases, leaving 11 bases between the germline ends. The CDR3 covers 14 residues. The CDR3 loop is CASSEQGRADTQYF. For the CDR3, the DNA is TGTGCCAGCAGTGAGCAGGGGCGCGCAGATACGCAGTATTTT.

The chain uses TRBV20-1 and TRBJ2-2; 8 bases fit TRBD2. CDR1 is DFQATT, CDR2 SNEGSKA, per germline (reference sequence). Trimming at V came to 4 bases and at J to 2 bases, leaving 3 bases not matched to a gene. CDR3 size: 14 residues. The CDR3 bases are TGCAGTGCTATAGCGGGACTTAACACCGGGGAGCTGTTTTTT. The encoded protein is CSAIAGLNTGELFF.

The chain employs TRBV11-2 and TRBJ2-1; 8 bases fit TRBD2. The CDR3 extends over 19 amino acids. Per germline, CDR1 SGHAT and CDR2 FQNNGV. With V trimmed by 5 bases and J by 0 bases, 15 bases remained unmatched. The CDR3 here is CASSRRLAGFSVSYNEQFF. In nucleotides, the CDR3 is TGTGCCAGCAGCCGGAGGCTAGCGGGCTTTTCCGTCTCCTACAATGAGCAGTTCTTC.

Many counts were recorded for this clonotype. CDR3 sequence (DNA): TGTGCCAGCATACGGTCCGTGAACACTGAAGCTTTCTTT. Its protein product is CASIRSVNTEAFF. The chain carries TRBV2 and TRBJ1-1, with D unclear. The V end lost 7 bases, the J end lost 0 bases, and 9 bases lay between the germline ends. This CDR3 contains 13 residues. The germline gives CDR1 SNHLY, CDR2 FYNNEI.

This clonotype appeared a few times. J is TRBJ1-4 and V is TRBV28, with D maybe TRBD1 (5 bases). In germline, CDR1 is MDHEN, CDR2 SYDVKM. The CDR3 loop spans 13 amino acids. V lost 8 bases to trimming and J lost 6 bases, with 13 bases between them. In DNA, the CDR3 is TGTGCCAGCCGAGGGGCAGGCTATGAAAAACTGTTTTTT. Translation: CASRGAGYEKLFF.